The 14 T cell receptor beta chains below were found in one sample sequenced in a study of blood T cell dynamics during melanoma immunotherapy. Time point in this sample: pre-treatment baseline. Profiled with immunoSEQ multiplex PCR; TCRdb holds only in-frame clones, not every one. The sample yields 12,000 or so clones, roughly nine tenths seen once. Sample: blood, taken from a patient treated with checkpoint blockade. Receptors were obtained from a human donor with melanoma.

A note on this clone: The junction does not match germline at one end; this may be a read error. V gene TRBV7-2 combines with J gene TRBJ1-2, with D tentatively TRBD1 (6 bases). The CDR3 length is 13 residues. Germline V lookup: CDR1 SGHTA, CDR2 FQGNSA. CDR3 in DNA: TGTGCCAGCAGCTTAGACCGACAGGCGGGTTCTTCATTC. Encoded protein: CASSLDRQAGSSF. Full variable domain (outside the CDR3, taken from reference TRBV7-2 and TRBJ1-2): GAGVSQSPSNKVTEKGKDVELRCDPISGHTALYWYRQSLGQGLEFLIYFQGNSAPDKSGLPSDRFSAERTGGSVSTLTIQRTQQEDSAVYLCASSLDRQAGSSFGSGTRLTVV.

The genes are TRBV11-2 and TRBJ2-3; D possibly corresponds to TRBD1 (6 bases). Germline V gene lookup returns CDR1 SGHAT and CDR2 FQNNGV. The CDR3 contains 17 residues. V shed 5 bases and J shed 1 base, with 19 bases lying between them. In DNA, the CDR3 is TGTGCCAGCAGCCAGGGGACCGGTGCCAGGGGCACAGATACGCAGTATTTT. Residues: CASSQGTGARGTDTQYF.

The V and J genes are TRBV2 and TRBJ1-1; no clear D. Germline CDR1 reads SNHLY; CDR2 reads FYNNEI. The CDR3 is 14 amino acids. V gave up 2 bases and J gave up 0 bases, with 7 bases separating them. The CDR3, as DNA: TGTGCCAGCAGTGAATCTAGGCTGAACACTGAAGCTTTCTTT. Translation: CASSESRLNTEAFF.

This chain uses TRBV7-8 with TRBJ2-7, with D uncertain. V lost 2 bases and J lost 2, with 10 bases in between. The length of the CDR3 is 14 residues. Germline V lookup: CDR1 SGHVS, CDR2 FQNEAQ. CDR3 in DNA: TGTGCCAGCAGCTTACGTTGGGCTCCCTACGAGCAGTACTTC. Its translation: CASSLRWAPYEQYF.

The chain uses TRBV18 and TRBJ2-1; D uncertain. V dropped 3 bases and J dropped 9 bases, with 6 bases sitting between them. The CDR3 runs 11 residues. Germline-derived CDR1 and CDR2 are KGHSH and LQKENI. The CDR3 loop is CASSPSGEQFF. For the CDR3, the DNA is TGTGCCAGCTCACCTTCGGGTGAGCAGTTCTTC.

J is TRBJ2-7 and V is TRBV18; weak D call: TRBD1 (5 bases). Germline values: CDR1 KGHSH, CDR2 LQKENI. The CDR3 sequence is 16 residues long. Between the trimmed V and J ends, which lost 1 base and 1 base, there was a span of 14 bases. CDR3: CASSPRSWQGSYEQYF. The CDR3 DNA is TGTGCCAGCTCACCACGGTCGTGGCAGGGTTCCTACGAGCAGTACTTC.

The chain recombines TRBV9 with TRBJ2-1, with 9 bases matching TRBD2. J lost 9 bases, V lost 0 bases, and 7 bases had no gene match. CDR1 and CDR2 (germline): SGDLS, YYNGEE. CDR3 size: 15 residues. Here the CDR3 reads CASSVEASGKGEQFF. The CDR3 DNA follows: TGTGCCAGCAGCGTAGAGGCTAGCGGGAAGGGTGAGCAGTTCTTC.

The chain links TRBV10-1 to TRBJ2-1; 8 bases line up with TRBD2. The J segment lost 6 bases and the V segment lost 2 bases, leaving 6 bases of the junction unmatched. This CDR3 comprises 15 residues. Germline CDR1 reads WNHNN; CDR2 reads SYGVQD (reference sequence). Here the CDR3 reads CASSESAGGRNEQFF. The CDR3, as DNA: TGCGCCAGCAGTGAGAGCGCGGGAGGTCGCAATGAGCAGTTCTTC.

J is TRBJ1-4 and V is TRBV2; a weak D match, TRBD1 (6 bases). V was pared by 6 bases and J by 3 bases, with 14 bases between. Per the germline V gene, CDR1 is SNHLY and CDR2 is FYNNEI. This CDR3 spans 15 amino acids. The CDR3 loop reads CASRTQGLANEKLFF. The DNA of the CDR3 is TGTGCCAGCAGAACCCAGGGGTTGGCTAATGAAAAACTGTTTTTT.

This chain uses TRBV27 with TRBJ2-7, with no clear D. The CDR3 has 15 residues. From germline, CDR1 is MNHEY and CDR2 SMNVEV (reference sequence). Trimming stripped 6 bases from V and 3 bases from J, with 18 bases between. The CDR3 is CASSLDVGLLYEQYF. Written as DNA, the CDR3 is TGTGCCAGCAGCCTTGACGTCGGGCTACTCTACGAGCAGTACTTC.

V and J are TRBV5-1 and TRBJ2-7, with D possibly being TRBD1 or TRBD2 (5 bases each). Germline CDR1 SGHRS, CDR2 YFSETQ. Trimming left V 5 bases short and J 2 bases short, with 11 bases between. The CDR3 spans 13 residues. CDR3 in amino acids: CASSSGSPYEQYF. CDR3 coding DNA: TGCGCCAGCAGTTCAGGGAGTCCCTACGAGCAGTACTTC.

The chain has TRBV19 and TRBJ2-5, with 9 bases matching TRBD2. The V gene's germline CDR1 is LNHDA and CDR2 SQIVND (reference sequence). This CDR3 has 17 residues. The J segment lost 2 bases and the V segment lost 5 bases, leaving 12 bases of the junction unmatched. In nucleotides, the CDR3 is TGTGCCAGTAGTTCAGGGGGTAGCGGGAGCCTGCAAGAGACCCAGTACTTC. Encoded protein: CASSSGGSGSLQETQYF.

The gene calls are TRBV7-3 and TRBJ1-5; D is unclear. Trimming shortened V by 5 bases and J by 8 bases, and 16 bases separated the two germline ends. There are 14 residues in the CDR3. Per the germline V gene, CDR1 is SGHTA and CDR2 is FQGTGA. CDR3 sequence (DNA): TGTGCCAGCAGCCACGGGCCGGGTGAGGAGCCCCAGCATTTT. This sequence encodes CASSHGPGEEPQHF.

This rearrangement joins TRBV4-3 to TRBJ1-4, with 9 bases matching TRBD1. The CDR3 runs 13 residues. The germline V gene has CDR1 LGHNA and CDR2 YSLEER. V trimming: 2 bases; J trimming: 10 bases; junction bases outside the gene matches: 2. CDR3 loop: CASSQQQGAKLFF. DNA of the CDR3: TGCGCCAGCAGCCAACAACAGGGGGCAAAACTGTTTTTT.